This T cell receptor (beta chain) was found in a study of blood T cell repertoires in COVID-19. Study-level information: Material from acute and convalescent COVID-19 was sourced from the United States, Italy and Spain.

Data came from immunoSEQ multiplex PCR; TCRdb stores just in-frame clones and leaves some out. The sample holds 30,000 to 35,000 clones; roughly 85% are singletons and the top ten take 13% to 15%. J was trimmed by 8 bases and V by 4 bases; bases with no gene match: 6. The CDR3 consists of 14 residues. Germline V gene data show CDR1 as SGHKS and CDR2 as YYEKEE (reference sequence). The genes are TRBV5-5 and TRBJ1-4, with 9 bases identical to TRBD1. The receptor's source is a human donor with acute or convalescent COVID-19. The donor label of this sample is uncertain. Material for sequencing was peripheral blood. Here the CDR3 reads CASSLGQGVEKLFF. The CDR3 DNA is TGTGCCAGCAGCCTGGGACAGGGAGTAGAAAAACTGTTTTTT.